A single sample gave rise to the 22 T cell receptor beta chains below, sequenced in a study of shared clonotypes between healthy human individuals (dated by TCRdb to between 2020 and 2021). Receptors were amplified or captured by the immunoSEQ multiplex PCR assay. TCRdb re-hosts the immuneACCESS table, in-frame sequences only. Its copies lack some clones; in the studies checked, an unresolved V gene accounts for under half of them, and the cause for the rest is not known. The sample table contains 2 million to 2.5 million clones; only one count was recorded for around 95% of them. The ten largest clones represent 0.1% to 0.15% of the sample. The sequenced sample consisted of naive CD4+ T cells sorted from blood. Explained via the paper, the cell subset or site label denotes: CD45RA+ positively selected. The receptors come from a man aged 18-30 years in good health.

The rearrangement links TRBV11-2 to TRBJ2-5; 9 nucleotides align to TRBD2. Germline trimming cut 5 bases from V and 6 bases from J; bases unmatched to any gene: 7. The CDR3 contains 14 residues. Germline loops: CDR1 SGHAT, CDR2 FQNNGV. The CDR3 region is CASSTGTSPQTQYF. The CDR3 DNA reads TGTGCCAGCAGCACTGGGACTAGCCCACAGACCCAGTACTTC.

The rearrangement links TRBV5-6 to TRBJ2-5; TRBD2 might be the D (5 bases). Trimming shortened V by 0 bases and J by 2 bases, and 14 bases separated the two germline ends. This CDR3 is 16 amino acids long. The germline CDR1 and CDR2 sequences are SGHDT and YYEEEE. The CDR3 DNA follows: TGTGCCAGCAGCTTGGCATTGGGAGTGTGGCAAGAGACCCAGTACTTC. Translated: CASSLALGVWQETQYF. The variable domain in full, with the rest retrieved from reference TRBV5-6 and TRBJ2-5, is DAGVTQSPTHLIKTRGQQVTLRCSPKSGHDTVSWYQQALGQGPQFIFQYYEEEERQRGNFPDRFSGHQFPNYSSELNVNALLLGDSALYLCASSLALGVWQETQYFGPGTRLLVL.

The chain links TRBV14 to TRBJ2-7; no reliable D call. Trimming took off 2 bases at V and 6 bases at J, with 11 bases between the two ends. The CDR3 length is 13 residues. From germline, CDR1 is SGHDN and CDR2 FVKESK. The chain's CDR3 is CASSQIRAGEQYF. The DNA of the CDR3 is TGTGCCAGCAGCCAAATAAGGGCCGGCGAGCAGTACTTC.

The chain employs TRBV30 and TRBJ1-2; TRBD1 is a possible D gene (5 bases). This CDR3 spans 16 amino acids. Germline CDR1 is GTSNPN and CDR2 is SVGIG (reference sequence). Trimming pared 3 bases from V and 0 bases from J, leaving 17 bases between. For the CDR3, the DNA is TGTGCCTGGAGCGGTTACCTGGGGACGGCTAACTATGGCTACACCTTC. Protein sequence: CAWSGYLGTANYGYTF.

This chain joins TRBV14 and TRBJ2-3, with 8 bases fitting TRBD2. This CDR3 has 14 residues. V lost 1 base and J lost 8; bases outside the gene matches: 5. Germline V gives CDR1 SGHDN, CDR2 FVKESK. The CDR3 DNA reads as TGTGCCAGCAGCCAAGGAACCGCGGGGGGTACGCAGTATTTT. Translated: CASSQGTAGGTQYF.

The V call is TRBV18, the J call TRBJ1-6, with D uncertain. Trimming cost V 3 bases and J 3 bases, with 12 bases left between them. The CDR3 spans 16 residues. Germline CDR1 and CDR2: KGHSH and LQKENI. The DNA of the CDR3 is TGTGCCAGCTCACCTGGCTCTCAGAACTATAATTCACCCCTCCACTTT. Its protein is CASSPGSQNYNSPLHF.

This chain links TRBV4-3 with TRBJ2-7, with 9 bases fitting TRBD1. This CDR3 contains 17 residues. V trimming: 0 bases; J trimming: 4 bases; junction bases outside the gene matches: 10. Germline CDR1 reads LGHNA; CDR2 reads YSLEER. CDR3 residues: CASSQDEVGQGSYEQYF. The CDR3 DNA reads TGCGCCAGCAGCCAAGACGAGGTGGGACAGGGCTCTTACGAGCAGTACTTC.

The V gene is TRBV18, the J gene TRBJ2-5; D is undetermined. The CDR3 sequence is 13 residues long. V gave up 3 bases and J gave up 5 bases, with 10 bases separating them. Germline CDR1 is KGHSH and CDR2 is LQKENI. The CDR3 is CASSPLIRETQYF. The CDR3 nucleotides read TGTGCCAGCTCACCCTTGATCCGGGAGACCCAGTACTTC.

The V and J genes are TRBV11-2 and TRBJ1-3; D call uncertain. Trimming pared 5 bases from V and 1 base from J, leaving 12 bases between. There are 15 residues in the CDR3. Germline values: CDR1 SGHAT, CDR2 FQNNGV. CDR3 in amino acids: CASSADYYSGNTIYF. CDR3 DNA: TGTGCCAGCAGCGCCGACTATTATTCTGGAAACACCATATATTTT. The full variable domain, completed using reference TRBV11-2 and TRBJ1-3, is EAGVAQSPRYKIIEKRQSVAFWCNPISGHATLYWYQQILGQGPKLLIQFQNNGVVDDSQLPKDRFSAERLKGVDSTLKIQPAKLEDSAVYLCASSADYYSGNTIYFGEGSWLTVV.

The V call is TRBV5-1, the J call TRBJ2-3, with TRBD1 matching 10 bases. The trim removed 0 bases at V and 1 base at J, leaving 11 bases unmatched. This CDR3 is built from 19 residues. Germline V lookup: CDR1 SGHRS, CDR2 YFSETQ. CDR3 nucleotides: TGCGCCAGCAGCTTGGCCGGGACAGGGGTTCTTTCCCGCACAGATACGCAGTATTTT. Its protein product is CASSLAGTGVLSRTDTQYF. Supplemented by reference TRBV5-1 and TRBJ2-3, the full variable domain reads KAGVTQTPRYLIKTRGQQVTLSCSPISGHRSVSWYQQTPGQGLQFLFEYFSETQRNKGNFPGRFSGRQFSNSRSEMNVSTLELGDSALYLCASSLAGTGVLSRTDTQYFGPGTRLTVL.

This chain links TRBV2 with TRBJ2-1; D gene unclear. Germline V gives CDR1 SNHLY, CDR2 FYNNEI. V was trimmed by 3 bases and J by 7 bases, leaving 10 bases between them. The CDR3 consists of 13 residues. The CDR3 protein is CASSDDQINEQFF. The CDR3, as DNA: TGTGCCAGCAGTGACGACCAGATAAATGAGCAGTTCTTC. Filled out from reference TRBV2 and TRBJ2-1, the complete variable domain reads EPEVTQTPSHQVTQMGQEVILRCVPISNHLYFYWYRQILGQKVEFLVSFYNNEISEKSEIFDDQFSVERPDGSNFTLKIRSTKLEDSAMYFCASSDDQINEQFFGPGTRLTVL.

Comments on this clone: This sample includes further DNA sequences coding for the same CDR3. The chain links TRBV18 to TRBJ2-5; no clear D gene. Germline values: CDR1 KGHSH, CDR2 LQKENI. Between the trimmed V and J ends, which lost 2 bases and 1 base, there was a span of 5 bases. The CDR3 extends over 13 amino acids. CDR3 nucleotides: TGTGCCAGCTCACCAGGAGCCCAAGAGACCCAGTACTTC. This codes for CASSPGAQETQYF.

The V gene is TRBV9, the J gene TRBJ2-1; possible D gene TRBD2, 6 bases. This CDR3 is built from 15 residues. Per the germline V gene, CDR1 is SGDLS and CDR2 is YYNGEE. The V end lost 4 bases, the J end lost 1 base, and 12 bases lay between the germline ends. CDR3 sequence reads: CASSPGRLSYNEQFF. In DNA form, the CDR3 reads TGTGCCAGCAGCCCCGGGAGATTGTCCTACAATGAGCAGTTCTTC.

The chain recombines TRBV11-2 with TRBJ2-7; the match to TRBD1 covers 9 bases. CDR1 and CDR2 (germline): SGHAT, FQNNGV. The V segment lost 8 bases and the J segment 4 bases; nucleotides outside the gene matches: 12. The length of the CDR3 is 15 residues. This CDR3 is CASGTFPGQGYEQYF. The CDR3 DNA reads TGTGCCAGCGGGACTTTTCCGGGACAGGGTTACGAGCAGTACTTC. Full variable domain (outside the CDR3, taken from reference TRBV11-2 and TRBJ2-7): EAGVAQSPRYKIIEKRQSVAFWCNPISGHATLYWYQQILGQGPKLLIQFQNNGVVDDSQLPKDRFSAERLKGVDSTLKIQPAKLEDSAVYLCASGTFPGQGYEQYFGPGTRLTVT.

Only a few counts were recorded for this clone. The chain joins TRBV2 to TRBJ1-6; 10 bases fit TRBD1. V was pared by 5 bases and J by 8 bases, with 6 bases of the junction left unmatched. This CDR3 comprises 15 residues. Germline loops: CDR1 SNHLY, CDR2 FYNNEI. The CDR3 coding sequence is TGTGCCAGCAGTTACCGGGACAGGGGTTATTCACCCCTCCACTTT. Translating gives CASSYRDRGYSPLHF.

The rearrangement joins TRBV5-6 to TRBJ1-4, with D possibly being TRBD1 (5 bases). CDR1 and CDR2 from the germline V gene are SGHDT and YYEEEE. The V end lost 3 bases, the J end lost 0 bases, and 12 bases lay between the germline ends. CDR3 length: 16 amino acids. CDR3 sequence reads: CASSSGPVATNEKLFF. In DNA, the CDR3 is TGTGCCAGCAGCTCAGGGCCCGTTGCAACTAATGAAAAACTGTTTTTT.

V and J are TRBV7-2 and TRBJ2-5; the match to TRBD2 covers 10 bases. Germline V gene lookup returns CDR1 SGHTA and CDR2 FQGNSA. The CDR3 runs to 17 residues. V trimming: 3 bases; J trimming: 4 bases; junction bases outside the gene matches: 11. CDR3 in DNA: TGTGCCAGCAGCTTGGCGCGGATAGCGGGGGGCGGAGAGACCCAGTACTTC. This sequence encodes CASSLARIAGGGETQYF.

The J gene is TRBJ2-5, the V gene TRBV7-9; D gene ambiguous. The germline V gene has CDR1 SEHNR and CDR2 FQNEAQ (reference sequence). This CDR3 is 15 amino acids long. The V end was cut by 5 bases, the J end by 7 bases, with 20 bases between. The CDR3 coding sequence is TGTGCCAGCAGCCCCGGACCCCAGGACCTCAGGACCCAGTACTTC. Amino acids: CASSPGPQDLRTQYF.

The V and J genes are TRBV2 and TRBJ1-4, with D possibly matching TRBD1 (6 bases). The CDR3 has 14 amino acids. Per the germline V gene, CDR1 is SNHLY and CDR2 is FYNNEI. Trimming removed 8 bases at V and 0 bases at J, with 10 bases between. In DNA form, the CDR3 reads TGTGCCAGCGAACGGACAGCAACTAATGAAAAACTGTTTTTT. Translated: CASERTATNEKLFF.

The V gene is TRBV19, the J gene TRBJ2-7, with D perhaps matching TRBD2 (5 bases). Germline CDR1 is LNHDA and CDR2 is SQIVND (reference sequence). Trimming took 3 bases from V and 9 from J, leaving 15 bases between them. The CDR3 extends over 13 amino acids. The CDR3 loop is CASSMGDGLGQYF. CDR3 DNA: TGTGCCAGTAGTATGGGAGACGGGCTGGGGCAGTACTTC.

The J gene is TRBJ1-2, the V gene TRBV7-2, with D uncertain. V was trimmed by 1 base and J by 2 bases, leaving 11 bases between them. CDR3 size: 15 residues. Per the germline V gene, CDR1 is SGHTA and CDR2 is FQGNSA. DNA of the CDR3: TGTGCCAGCAGCTTAGAAGTAGGGCCGAACTATGGCTACACCTTC. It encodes CASSLEVGPNYGYTF.

This CDR3 is CASSLNDWDEQFF. In DNA, the CDR3 is TGCGCCAGCAGTCTGAATGATTGGGATGAGCAGTTCTTC. The rearrangement joins TRBV4-1 to TRBJ2-1; no clear D. The V gene's germline CDR1 is MGHRA and CDR2 YSYEKL. Trimming stripped 6 bases from V and 8 bases from J, with 14 bases between. The CDR3 has 13 residues.